A selection of T cell receptor beta chains follows, all from one sample in a study of blood T cell repertoires in COVID-19. The data were produced by immunoSEQ multiplex PCR, yet TCRdb's version contains in-frame clones alone and is incomplete. The sample holds a few hundred thousand clones, around 81% seen once. The sequenced sample consisted of peripheral blood. The origin of the receptors is a man aged 30-40 years who had recovered from COVID-19. CDR3s include the opening cysteine and the closing phenylalanine or tryptophan. D genes are given only for firm matches. Where a row states a size, it is once, few, many or the class of an expanded clone; other rows omit it.

j_call clone_size v_call d_call cdr3_nt cdr3_aa
TRBJ2-3 few TRBV4-2 TRBD2 TGTGCCAGCAGCCCCACAAGTCGGAGTAGCGGGGTAGATACGCAGTATTTT CASSPTSRSSGVDTQYF
TRBJ2-5 . TRBV12-3/TRBV12-4 . TGTGCCAGCAGCCACCCAGGGGAGACCCAGTACTTC CASSHPGETQYF
TRBJ2-2 . TRBV27 . TGTGCCAGCAGCGCGATGGGGGGAATCCCCGGGGAGCTGTTTTTT CASSAMGGIPGELFF
TRBJ1-1 . TRBV6-5 TRBD1 TGTGCCAGCAGTCCAGACAGGGAAAACACTGAAGCTTTCTTT CASSPDRENTEAFF
TRBJ1-5 . TRBV16 . TGTGCCAGCAGCCCCTTGTCCTTTTCCTTTCTGCATTTT CASSPLSFSFLHF
TRBJ1-1 . TRBV15 . TGTGCCACCAGCAGCGACAGGTTTGGTGAAGCTTTCTTT CATSSDRFGEAFF
TRBJ1-2 . TRBV28 . TGTGCCAGCAGGGCGATAGACAGAAACTATGGCTACACCTTC CASRAIDRNYGYTF
TRBJ2-1 . TRBV9 TRBD2 TGTGCCAGCAGCGTAGGCGGGGGGGCCGTATCCGAGCAGTTCTTC CASSVGGGAVSEQFF
TRBJ1-1 . TRBV4-1 . TGCGCCAGCAGCCAAGAGACGGGACACATGAACACTGAAGCTTTCTTT CASSQETGHMNTEAFF
TRBJ2-7 . TRBV7-9 TRBD1 TGTGCCAGCAGCCCGACAGGGTCCTCCTACGAGCAGTACTTC CASSPTGSSYEQYF
TRBJ2-3 . TRBV9 . TGTGCCAGCAGCGTAGACGGGTATCCCACAGATACGCAGTATTTT CASSVDGYPTDTQYF
TRBJ1-6 few TRBV27 TRBD1 TGTGCCAGCAGGGGACAGGTTCGCTCCTATAATTCACCCCTCCACTTT CASRGQVRSYNSPLHF
TRBJ2-3 . TRBV28 TRBD1 TGTGCCAGCAGTCACTCTGCAGGGGGAAGCACAGATACGCAGTATTTT CASSHSAGGSTDTQYF
TRBJ2-1 . TRBV7-9 . TGTGCCAGCAGCCCCAAGGTGAGGCTTGGAAATGAGCAGTTCTTC CASSPKVRLGNEQFF